This T cell receptor (beta chain) was sequenced for a study of shared clonotypes between healthy human individuals. Turning to the study itself: Per-donor plates numbered three CD4 naive, three CD4 memory, two CD8 naive and one CD8 memory.

CDR3 length: 15 amino acids. Trimming took off 2 bases at V and 2 bases at J, with 12 bases between the two ends. Per germline, CDR1 MNHEY and CDR2 SVGAGI. A word on this clone: Antigen: not known.

Study-level results: Clonotypes shared by all four sorted-subset donors had higher generation probabilities than non-shared clonotypes.

Libraries were prepared by immunoSEQ multiplex PCR; TCRdb keeps only in-frame clonotypes and omits some of them. This repertoire shows millions of clones, 90% to 95% found once; its top ten account for 0.11% to 0.15%. This sequence originates from a young man in good health. Sample: naive CD4+ T cells sorted from blood. The subset is: CD45RA+ positively selected. V gene TRBV6-5 combines with J gene TRBJ2-5, with D maybe TRBD2 (6 bases). DNA of the CDR3: TGTGCCAGCAGTTACCCGCTCGGGGGACAAGAGACCCAGTACTTC. Its protein product is CASSYPLGGQETQYF.